Following are 29 T cell receptor beta chains from one sample sequenced in a study of blood T cell repertoires in COVID-19. The protocol was immunoSEQ multiplex PCR, while the TCRdb copy is restricted to in-frame clones and leaves out a portion. The sample includes 240,000 or so clones, approximately 78% of them seen just once. Sequenced material: peripheral blood. Receptors were obtained from a woman aged 60-75 years with active or convalescent COVID-19.

V gene TRBV28 combines with J gene TRBJ2-7, with a possible D match to TRBD1 (5 bases). V lost 5 bases and J 3 bases, leaving 14 bases between the germline ends. The germline V gene has CDR1 MDHEN and CDR2 SYDVKM. CDR3 length: 14 amino acids. The CDR3 nucleotides read TGTGCCAGCAGTCCTAGGGGCGGCCACTACGAGCAGTACTTC. Translating gives CASSPRGGHYEQYF.

This rearrangement joins TRBV7-2 to TRBJ1-5; 10 positions match TRBD1. V was clipped by 5 bases and J by 4 bases; unmatched bases: 5. The CDR3 spans 15 residues. CDR1 SGHTA and CDR2 FQGNSA come from the germline V gene. The CDR3 region has the DNA TGTGCCAGCAGCAGGCGGACAGGGGGAAATCAGCCCCAGCATTTT. Translated, it gives CASSRRTGGNQPQHF.

The chain employs TRBV30 and TRBJ1-4; TRBD1 matches at 7 bases. CDR3 size: 14 residues. CDR1 is GTSNPN and CDR2 is SVGIG in the germline V gene (reference sequence). Trimming took 4 bases from V and 5 from J; bases not matched to a gene: 7. CDR3 coding DNA: TGTGCCTGGAATCGCGGGACAGTAAATGAAAAACTGTTTTTT. Translating it yields CAWNRGTVNEKLFF.

The V call is TRBV29-1, the J call TRBJ2-5; TRBD2 might be the D (5 bases). Trimming took 7 bases from V and 5 from J, leaving 17 bases between them. Germline V gene data show CDR1 as SQVTM and CDR2 as ANQGSEA. This CDR3 is 13 amino acids long. This chain's CDR3 is CSATPAPGETQYF. The DNA of the CDR3 is TGCAGCGCTACTCCGGCCCCGGGGGAGACCCAGTACTTC.

Written as DNA, the CDR3 is TGTGCCAGCAGTTTGCAGGGGGCTATTGAAGCTTTCTTT. Its translation: CASSLQGAIEAFF. The chain carries TRBV27 and TRBJ1-1; 8 bases fit TRBD1. This CDR3 is 13 amino acids long. Germline trimming cut 3 bases from V and 7 bases from J; bases unmatched to any gene: 4. Germline CDR1 is MNHEY and CDR2 is SMNVEV (reference sequence).

The J gene is TRBJ2-7, the V gene TRBV5-1; 7 nucleotides align to TRBD1. Germline values: CDR1 SGHRS, CDR2 YFSETQ. The ends lost 4 bases at V and 6 bases at J; junction bases unmatched: 10. The CDR3 is 14 residues long. The CDR3 nucleotides are TGCGCCAGCAGCACCGGGACAGAGGCAGCCGAGCAGTACTTC. Protein sequence: CASSTGTEAAEQYF.

The gene calls are TRBV18 and TRBJ2-3, with D perhaps matching TRBD1 (6 bases). V lost 5 bases and J lost 3, with 15 bases in between. Germline assignment: CDR1 KGHSH and CDR2 LQKENI. The CDR3 loop spans 15 amino acids. In DNA form, the CDR3 reads TGTGCCAGCTCAAGCTTTCAGGGGCAAACAGATACGCAGTATTTT. Translated: CASSSFQGQTDTQYF.

This chain connects TRBV6-4 to TRBJ2-7, with 15 positions matching TRBD2. Germline V gene lookup returns CDR1 MRHNA and CDR2 SNTAGT. This CDR3 has 18 residues. V lost 6 bases to trimming and J lost 2 bases; unmatched junction nucleotides: 11. DNA for the CDR3: TGTGCCAGCAGCGGACCCGGGACTAGCGGGGGGCTCACCTACGAGCAGTACTTC. This codes for CASSGPGTSGGLTYEQYF.

The chain uses TRBV7-9 and TRBJ2-3, with 7 positions matching TRBD2. V lost 5 bases, J lost 2 bases, and 16 bases stayed unmatched. This CDR3 is 18 amino acids long. The germline V gene has CDR1 SEHNR and CDR2 FQNEAQ (reference sequence). CDR3 amino acids: CASSRSTWRGINTDTQYF. The CDR3 nucleotides are TGTGCCAGCAGCCGATCCACATGGCGGGGGATAAACACAGATACGCAGTATTTT.

CDR3 in amino acids: CASRLGTGGPEAFF. DNA for the CDR3: TGTGCCAGCAGGCTAGGGACAGGGGGGCCTGAAGCTTTCTTT. The chain employs TRBV7-9 and TRBJ1-1; TRBD1 matches at 11 bases. The CDR3 is 14 amino acids. With 6 bases clipped from V and 6 bases from J, the junction kept 6 bases outside the gene matches. Germline V CDR1 and CDR2: SEHNR, FQNEAQ (reference sequence).

The chain recombines TRBV27 with TRBJ1-1; D is unresolved. CDR1 and CDR2 (germline): MNHEY, SMNVEV (reference sequence). V dropped 6 bases and J dropped 0 bases, with 8 bases sitting between them. The CDR3 contains 13 residues. The CDR3 sequence is CASRSPMNTEAFF. The DNA for the CDR3 is TGTGCCAGCAGGAGCCCCATGAACACTGAAGCTTTCTTT.

The chain employs TRBV6-2 or TRBV6-3 and TRBJ2-7; D perhaps matches TRBD2 (6 bases). The V gene's germline CDR1 is MNHEY and CDR2 SVGEGT. Trimming removed 6 bases at V and 1 base at J, with 13 bases between. The CDR3 runs 14 residues. CDR3 nucleotides: TGTGCCAGCAGCGTTACCGGACTATCCTACGAGCAGTACTTC. Translated, it gives CASSVTGLSYEQYF.

This chain links TRBV10-1 with TRBJ2-5; D might be TRBD1 (6 bases). CDR3 length equals 14 residues. V was trimmed by 3 bases and J by 2 bases, leaving 10 bases between them. CDR1 is WNHNN, CDR2 SYGVQD, per germline (reference sequence). The CDR3 coding sequence is TGCGCCAGCAGTGAATCTAGGGGGCAAGAGACCCAGTACTTC. As protein: CASSESRGQETQYF.

This rearrangement joins TRBV5-1 to TRBJ2-7; weak D call: TRBD2 (5 bases). Germline V CDR1 and CDR2: SGHRS, YFSETQ. CDR3 length: 13 amino acids. The V end was cut by 4 bases, the J end by 2 bases, with 10 bases between. This CDR3 is CASSTRSTYEQYF. CDR3 sequence (DNA): TGCGCCAGCAGCACTAGGAGTACCTACGAGCAGTACTTC.

The V call is TRBV5-4, the J call TRBJ2-5; 11 bases are a match to TRBD2. Per the germline V gene, CDR1 is SGHNT and CDR2 is YYREEE (reference sequence). This CDR3 spans 15 amino acids. Trimming at V came to 5 bases and at J to 4 bases, leaving 7 bases not matched to a gene. In nucleotides, the CDR3 is TGTGCCAGCAGTTTTAGCGGGGGGGCCCGAGAGACCCAGTACTTC. Amino acid sequence: CASSFSGGARETQYF. Full variable domain (rest looked up from reference TRBV5-4 and TRBJ2-5): ETGVTQSPTHLIKTRGQQVTLRCSSQSGHNTVSWYQQALGQGPQFIFQYYREEENGRGNFPPRFSGLQFPNYSSELNVNALELDDSALYLCASSFSGGARETQYFGPGTRLLVL.

This rearrangement joins TRBV7-3 to TRBJ2-3, with 11 bases lining up with TRBD1. The CDR3 extends over 15 amino acids. V lost 4 bases to trimming and J lost 6 bases; unmatched junction nucleotides: 6. Germline CDR1 and CDR2: SGHTA and FQGTGA. CDR3 amino acids: CASSSGQGAYDTQYF. Here the CDR3 DNA reads TGTGCCAGCAGCTCAGGACAGGGGGCGTACGATACGCAGTATTTT.

The rearrangement joins TRBV11-3 to TRBJ2-1, with 9 bases aligning to TRBD2. The trim removed 1 base at V and 7 bases at J, leaving 5 bases unmatched. This CDR3 region has 15 residues. Germline CDR1 and CDR2: SGHNT and YENEEA. The CDR3 region is CASSLVSGGLNEQFF. The DNA for the CDR3 is TGTGCCAGCAGCTTAGTGAGCGGGGGGCTAAATGAGCAGTTCTTC.

The chain uses TRBV6-6 and TRBJ2-3; D may be TRBD1 (5 bases). The germline V gene has CDR1 MNHNY and CDR2 SVGAGI (reference sequence). The V gene lost 5 bases and the J gene lost 2 bases, with 11 bases spanning the gap. CDR3 length: 14 amino acids. The CDR3 sequence is CASSNRYYTDTQYF. The DNA for the CDR3 is TGTGCCAGCAGTAACAGGTACTACACAGATACGCAGTATTTT.

The chain couples TRBV12-3 or TRBV12-4 to TRBJ1-1; D remains unclear. With 5 bases removed from V and 7 bases from J, the gap between germline ends came to 14 bases. The CDR3 consists of 13 residues. In DNA, the CDR3 is TGTGCCAGCAGTCCGATCTACAGATATGAAGCTTTCTTT. Translated, it gives CASSPIYRYEAFF.

This sequence joins TRBV7-9 and TRBJ2-1; the D gene is possibly TRBD2 (6 bases). This CDR3 contains 12 residues. In germline, CDR1 is SEHNR, CDR2 FQNEAQ (reference sequence). V lost 5 bases, J lost 8 bases, and 10 bases lay in between. The CDR3 bases are TGTGCCAGCAGCCGGAGCGGGCATGAGCAGTTCTTC. Encoded protein: CASSRSGHEQFF.

This clone was detected only a few times. This chain joins TRBV5-1 and TRBJ1-6; 8 bases match TRBD1. Germline lookup yields CDR1 SGHRS and CDR2 YFSETQ. With 0 bases clipped from V and 9 bases from J, the junction kept 5 bases outside the gene matches. The CDR3 contains 15 residues. DNA of the CDR3: TGCGCCAGCAGCTTGGAGGCAGGGGGCAGTTCACCCCTCCACTTT. This sequence encodes CASSLEAGGSSPLHF. Using reference TRBV5-1 and TRBJ1-6 for the parts outside the CDR3, the full variable domain is KAGVTQTPRYLIKTRGQQVTLSCSPISGHRSVSWYQQTPGQGLQFLFEYFSETQRNKGNFPGRFSGRQFSNSRSEMNVSTLELGDSALYLCASSLEAGGSSPLHFGNGTRLTVT.

CDR3 bases: TGTGCCAGCAGCTTAGAATTAGGACTAGCGGGGTCCAAGCAGTACTTC. It specifies CASSLELGLAGSKQYF. The V and J genes are TRBV7-9 and TRBJ2-7; 12 positions match TRBD2. CDR3 size: 16 residues. Germline V gives CDR1 SEHNR, CDR2 FQNEAQ (reference sequence). Trimming took 1 base from V and 8 from J; bases not matched to a gene: 9.

The V call is TRBV27, the J call TRBJ1-2, with D unresolved. The V gene's germline CDR1 is MNHEY and CDR2 SMNVEV (reference sequence). There are 16 residues in the CDR3. Trimming shortened V by 0 bases and J by 4 bases, and 15 bases separated the two germline ends. CDR3 nucleotide sequence: TGTGCCAGCAGTTTATCGGTGGGCGCGGGCCCCTATGGCTACACCTTC. Translating it yields CASSLSVGAGPYGYTF.

The V and J genes are TRBV7-8 and TRBJ1-2; TRBD1 is a possible D gene (6 bases). The CDR3 runs to 14 residues. Trimming stripped 7 bases from V and 7 bases from J, with 19 bases between. Germline V gene sequence: CDR1 SGHVS, CDR2 FQNEAQ. For the CDR3, the DNA is TGTGCCAGCACCCCAGGTCGGGCAGGGGCTGGCTACACCTTC. This codes for CASTPGRAGAGYTF.

The rearrangement uses TRBV6-8 and TRBJ1-2; TRBD1 matches 9 bases. V lost 6 bases and J lost 8; bases outside the gene matches: 19. Germline values: CDR1 MNHGY, CDR2 SAAAGT. The CDR3 runs 17 residues. The CDR3 loop is CASRTKTPGQGNKGYTF. In DNA form, the CDR3 reads TGTGCCAGCAGGACCAAAACCCCGGGACAGGGAAACAAAGGCTACACCTTC.

V gene TRBV7-2 combines with J gene TRBJ1-1; D is unclear. V dropped 3 bases and J dropped 0 bases, with 11 bases sitting between them. This CDR3 has 15 amino acids. From germline, CDR1 is SGHTA and CDR2 FQGNSA. The CDR3 spells CASSLAPAMNTEAFF. The CDR3 DNA reads as TGTGCCAGCAGCTTGGCCCCCGCCATGAACACTGAAGCTTTCTTT.

The chain combines TRBV7-8 with TRBJ1-1; no reliable D call. Germline V gene sequence: CDR1 SGHVS, CDR2 FQNEAQ. This CDR3 has 14 residues. Trimming left V 5 bases short and J 0 bases short, with 10 bases between. CDR3 region: CASSPIQMNTEAFF. The CDR3 DNA is TGTGCCAGCAGCCCCATTCAGATGAACACTGAAGCTTTCTTT.

The chain recombines TRBV5-4 with TRBJ2-1, with D maybe TRBD1 (5 bases). There are 12 residues in the CDR3. Germline CDR1 and CDR2: SGHNT and YYREEE (reference sequence). The V end lost 4 bases, the J end lost 12 bases, and 14 bases lay between the germline ends. The CDR3 DNA follows: TGTGCCAGCAGCGGTACAGGCCCGGGGCAGTTCTTC. Protein: CASSGTGPGQFF.

The V and J genes are TRBV2 and TRBJ1-5, with D perhaps TRBD1 (5 bases). The germline V gene has CDR1 SNHLY and CDR2 FYNNEI. This CDR3 spans 14 amino acids. Trimming pared 4 bases from V and 9 bases from J, leaving 16 bases between. The CDR3 sequence: CASSVGGEGRPQHF. The CDR3 DNA follows: TGTGCCAGCAGTGTCGGGGGGGAAGGGCGGCCCCAGCATTTT. Complete variable domain (other parts from reference TRBV2 and TRBJ1-5): EPEVTQTPSHQVTQMGQEVILRCVPISNHLYFYWYRQILGQKVEFLVSFYNNEISEKSEIFDDQFSVERPDGSNFTLKIRSTKLEDSAMYFCASSVGGEGRPQHFGDGTRLSIL.